The clone carrying this T cell receptor beta chain showed up many times. No antigen is known for it. The data belong to a study of T cells in Graves' hyperthyroidism and ophthalmopathy. In the study overall: Sampling of peripheral blood happened at initial diagnosis, prior to any treatment.

Notes on the study in general: Within blood appeared most thyroid clonotypes that had expanded above 0.001.

Trimming removed 3 bases from V and 6 bases from J, with 12 bases in between. The CDR3 runs to 14 residues. TCR beta CDR3 regions were amplified from RNA transcripts. Primed by the HTBI set, a first-round RT-PCR was run on the TCR CDR3. TCRdb fed the multiplex PCR reads into MiXCR, producing one record per CDR3 protein. Among around 600,000 distinct CDR3 sequences listed, more than 15% were seen once. The clonotype originates from a woman between 40 and 50 years old with Graves' ophthalmopathy. The specimen sequenced was blood. The chain uses TRBV12-3 or TRBV12-4 and TRBJ1-5, with D possibly TRBD1 on 6 matching bases. As DNA, the CDR3 is TGTGCCAGCAGTTTGACAGGTGGTGGTCAGCCCCAGCATTTT. It codes for CASSLTGGGQPQHF.